This T cell receptor (beta chain) was retrieved from a study of preoperative IRX-2 immunotherapy in early breast cancer. V shed 6 bases and J shed 8 bases, with 10 bases lying between them. Germline CDR1 reads SNHLY; CDR2 reads FYNNEI. The CDR3 length is 11 residues. This clone came up a few times. Using immunoSEQ multiplex PCR, the repertoire was profiled, and TCRdb retains in-frame clones only, with some absent. The sample yields 25,000 to 30,000 clones, almost 90% seen once. The treatment is: preoperative locoregional IRX-2 cytokine immunotherapy. Patients received preoperative, locoregional IRX-2 cytokine immunotherapy in a phase Ib study.

Sampling was carried out from a patient treated with IRX-2 immunotherapy. V usage is TRBV2 and J usage is TRBJ1-2; D may be TRBD1 (6 bases). This clonotype originated in a human donor with breast cancer. The CDR3 DNA reads TGTGCCAGCAGGGGGGACATAGGCTACACCTTC. It translates to CASRGDIGYTF.